Included here is one T cell receptor beta chain sequence, with context. This sample was included in a study of T cell changes during pregnancy in multiple sclerosis. Trimming left V 6 bases short and J 2 bases short, with 14 bases between. Germline loops: CDR1 MDHEN, CDR2 SYDVKM. The CDR3 runs 15 residues. The protocol was immunoSEQ multiplex PCR, while the TCRdb copy is restricted to in-frame clones and leaves out a portion. This table has over 60,000 clones, around 96% appearing once. V is TRBV28 and J is TRBJ1-3; D gene ambiguous. The source is a female donor with multiple sclerosis, enrolled in a pregnancy study. The source was CD8+ T cells from peripheral blood mononuclear cells, collected after pregnancy. The CDR3 DNA reads TGTGCCAGCAGGATCGGAGCTGACCCTGGAAACACCATATATTTT. It encodes CASRIGADPGNTIYF.